This T cell receptor beta chain emerged from a study of technical replicates of blood from four donors. Assay used: immunoSEQ multiplex PCR; TCRdb lists only in-frame clones, some missing. This table holds roughly 72,000 clones, approximately 93% found once. Trimming shortened V by 5 bases and J by 3 bases, and 17 bases separated the two germline ends. CDR3 length: 15 amino acids. Germline V gives CDR1 SGHTA, CDR2 FQGTGA. This rearrangement joins TRBV7-3 to TRBJ2-7; TRBD2 is a possible D gene (6 bases). This clonotype originated in a human donor in good health. Material for sequencing was T cells isolated from PBMCs. Written as DNA, the CDR3 is TGTGCCAGCAGCCCTGGGGCGGGGATCGTCTACGAGCAGTACTTC. As protein: CASSPGAGIVYEQYF. The entire variable domain, with the rest obtained from reference TRBV7-3 and TRBJ2-7, is as follows: GAGVSQTPSNKVTEKGKYVELRCDPISGHTALYWYRQSLGQGPEFLIYFQGTGAADDSGLPNDRFFAVRPEGSVSTLKIQRTERGDSAVYLCASSPGAGIVYEQYFGPGTRLTVT.